Listed below are T cell receptor beta chains from one sample, sequenced in a study of cytomegalovirus exposure and HLA in healthy donors. TCRdb's copy holds only in-frame clones and misses some; the assay was immunoSEQ multiplex PCR. The repertoire has some 98,000 clones, approximately 77% of them found once; the top ten carry approximately 8%. Sequencing used PBMCs. These receptors were obtained from a female donor in good health and CMV-seronegative. CDR3s include the opening cysteine and the closing phenylalanine or tryptophan. A D gene is named only where the DNA matches it firmly. Clone size is shown for a subset of rows, as once, few, many or a class of expanded clone.

J gene	V gene	clone size	D gene	CDR3 DNA	CDR3 protein
TRBJ1-1	TRBV7-9	once	TRBD1	TGTGCCAGCAGCTCGGGACTAGGGACAGGGGGACCAGCTTTCTTT	CASSSGLGTGGPAFF
TRBJ2-7	TRBV6-5	-	-	TGTGCCAGCAGTTACGACTATTTCTACGAGCAGTACTTC	CASSYDYFYEQYF
TRBJ2-6	TRBV9	few	-	TGTGCCAGCAGCCACAGCAGAGCTTCTGGGGCCAACGTCCTGACTTTC	CASSHSRASGANVLTF
TRBJ1-2	TRBV2	-	-	TGTGCCAGCAATTTCCGACAGTCTAACTATGGCTACACCTTC	CASNFRQSNYGYTF
TRBJ2-1	TRBV11-3	-	-	TGTGCCAGCAGCTTAGGCGGAGGGACGACCAAGGATGAGCAGTTCTTC	CASSLGGGTTKDEQFF
TRBJ1-2	TRBV6-4	few	TRBD1	TGTGCCAGCAGTGCGGGACAGGGTAGCTATGGCTACACCTTC	CASSAGQGSYGYTF
TRBJ2-3	TRBV6-5	-	-	TGTGCCAGCAGTTACAACGCCGAGTCGCCCACAGATACGCAGTATTTT	CASSYNAESPTDTQYF
TRBJ2-5	TRBV18	-	TRBD1	TGTGCCAGCTCAACCGACAGGGTGGGCGAGACCCAGTACTTC	CASSTDRVGETQYF
TRBJ1-5	TRBV6-5	few	-	TGTGCCAGCAGCCCGCAGGGTTTGGGCAATCAGCCCCAGCATTTT	CASSPQGLGNQPQHF
TRBJ2-1	TRBV7-9	-	-	TGTGCCAGCAGCTATGCATACCCAGGAGGAAATGAGCAGTTCTTC	CASSYAYPGGNEQFF
TRBJ2-7	TRBV5-4	-	TRBD1	TGTGCCAGCAGTTCCGGGACAGGGGGCTACGAGCAGTACTTC	CASSSGTGGYEQYF
TRBJ1-5	TRBV7-8	once	TRBD1	TGTGCCAGCAGCCCACAGGGGGGCGGCAATCAGCCCCAGCATTTT	CASSPQGGGNQPQHF
TRBJ1-1	TRBV6-1	-	-	TGTGCCAGCAGCCTTAAACAGGGAGACACTGAAGCTTTCTTT	CASSLKQGDTEAFF
TRBJ1-5	TRBV15	-	TRBD1	TGTGCCACCAGCAGAGATAGGACAGGGTGGCAGCCCCAGCATTTT	CATSRDRTGWQPQHF
TRBJ2-7	TRBV19	-	-	TGTGCCAGTAGTATGGGGGCGGGTAGCTACGAGCAGTACTTC	CASSMGAGSYEQYF
TRBJ2-3	TRBV27	-	-	TGTGCCAGCAGTTTAACGGCGGGATTCACAGATACGCAGTATTTT	CASSLTAGFTDTQYF
TRBJ2-7	TRBV2	-	TRBD1	TGTGCCAGCAGTAAGGACAGGGGGCGCAACGAGCAGTACTTC	CASSKDRGRNEQYF
TRBJ2-7	TRBV13	many	-	TGTGCCAGCAGCTCGGAGGCAAGCTACGAGCAGTACTTC	CASSSEASYEQYF
TRBJ1-1	TRBV5-1	few	-	TGCGCCAGCAGTGACAGCCAGAACACTGAAGCTTTCTTT	CASSDSQNTEAFF
TRBJ1-1	TRBV7-9	-	-	TGTGCCAGCAGCTTAGAAACATACACTGAAGCTTTCTTT	CASSLETYTEAFF
TRBJ1-2	TRBV29-1	-	TRBD1	TGCAGCGTAGAACCAGGGGGCGGCTATGGCTACACCTTC	CSVEPGGGYGYTF
TRBJ1-3	TRBV7-6	-	TRBD1	TGTGCCACTCGCCCGGGGACAGCCGGAAACACCATATATTTT	CATRPGTAGNTIYF
TRBJ1-4	TRBV5-1	-	-	TGCGCCAGCAGCCCTGGGGGCTCAGGGCTCGATGAAAAACTGTTTTTT	CASSPGGSGLDEKLFF
TRBJ1-4	TRBV13	few	-	TGTGCCAGCAGGCCCCGGGGTTTTGAAAAACTGTTTTTT	CASRPRGFEKLFF
TRBJ2-6	TRBV25-1	few	-	TGTGCCAGCAGTGAATCAAGAACCAGCTCTGGGGCCAACGTCCTGACTTTC	CASSESRTSSGANVLTF
TRBJ1-3	TRBV6-5	-	TRBD1	TGTGCCAGCAGACCGACAGGGGATGGAAACACCATATATTTT	CASRPTGDGNTIYF